This is a list of T cell receptor beta chains from one sample in a study of T cell changes during pregnancy in multiple sclerosis. Sequencing used immunoSEQ multiplex PCR; TCRdb keeps in-frame clones, though not all of them. The sample records about 41,000 clones, roughly nine tenths being singletons. Sample: CD4+ T cells from peripheral blood mononuclear cells, taken in the first trimester of pregnancy. Every receptor here comes from a female donor with multiple sclerosis, enrolled in a pregnancy study. CDR3s include the opening cysteine and the closing phenylalanine or tryptophan. D genes are given only for firm matches. A clone size is listed for some rows: how often the clone was seen (once, few, many), or a class if it is expanded.

size	D	J	V	DNA	CDR3
-	-	TRBJ2-7	TRBV5-1	TGCGCCAGCAGCTTGGGATTATCAGGTCCCCACGAGCAGTACTTC	CASSLGLSGPHEQYF
-	-	TRBJ2-7	TRBV29-1	TGCAGCGTAGTCCCCGATGCCAGGGAAAGTGGCGAGCAGTACTTC	CSVVPDARESGEQYF
-	TRBD2	TRBJ2-5	TRBV15	TGTGCCACCAGCAGCCGAACTAGCGGGATAGGAGAGACCCAGTACTTC	CATSSRTSGIGETQYF
-	-	TRBJ2-7	TRBV11-3	TGTGCCAGCAGCCTCGGGAAGGGTACCTACGAGCAGTACTTC	CASSLGKGTYEQYF
once	-	TRBJ1-2	TRBV15	TGTGCCACCGGCAGGGAGGTATACGAGGGCTACACCTTC	CATGREVYEGYTF
-	-	TRBJ2-1	TRBV7-6	TGTGCCAGCAGCTCTAGCGTTCCGGAGGGGTTGGACTACAATGAGCAGTTCTTC	CASSSSVPEGLDYNEQFF
-	TRBD1	TRBJ2-1	TRBV7-2	TGTGCCAGCAGCTTAGCAACCGGGACAGGGGTTAATGAGCAGTTCTTC	CASSLATGTGVNEQFF
-	-	TRBJ2-5	TRBV6-6	TGTGCCAGCAGCACCATCCAGGGGCCAGAGACCCAGTACTTC	CASSTIQGPETQYF
-	TRBD1	TRBJ2-6	TRBV7-2	TGTGCCAGCAGCCGGGACAGGGCTGGGGCCAACGTCCTGACTTTC	CASSRDRAGANVLTF
-	TRBD2	TRBJ2-3	TRBV9	TGTGCCAGCAGCCCACTGACTAGCGGGAGGTCAGATACGCAGTATTTT	CASSPLTSGRSDTQYF
-	-	TRBJ2-1	TRBV6-5	TGTGCCAGCAGTCTAGCAGACTACAATGAGCAGTTCTTC	CASSLADYNEQFF
-	TRBD2	TRBJ2-3	TRBV5-1	TGCGCCAGCAGCCCCGATACCGGACTAGCCCAAACCGTATATACGCAGTATTTT	CASSPDTGLAQTVYTQYF
-	-	TRBJ1-5	TRBV2	TGTGCCAGCAGCTTCGACGACTTACAGCATTTT	CASSFDDLQHF
-	TRBD1	TRBJ2-7	TRBV6-5	TGTGCCAGCAGTTACTCGAGGGGGACAGGGTACGAGCAGTACTTC	CASSYSRGTGYEQYF